This record covers a single TCR beta chain. These data come from a study of blood T cell repertoires in COVID-19. Method: immunoSEQ multiplex PCR; TCRdb's copy keeps in-frame clones and lacks some. The table lists about 350,000 clones, 88% of them singletons. Per the germline V gene, CDR1 is MNHEY and CDR2 is SVGAGI. After removal of 6 bases from V and 5 bases from J, the junction contained 9 bases not matched to a gene. CDR3 size: 14 residues. This TCR was sampled from a woman in her 70s with COVID-19, enrolled during active disease. Sequencing was performed on peripheral blood. This sequence joins TRBV6-5 and TRBJ1-1; 7 nucleotides line up with TRBD1. CDR3 loop: CASRPTGWTTEAFF. Written as DNA, the CDR3 is TGTGCCAGCAGACCGACAGGGTGGACGACTGAAGCTTTCTTT.